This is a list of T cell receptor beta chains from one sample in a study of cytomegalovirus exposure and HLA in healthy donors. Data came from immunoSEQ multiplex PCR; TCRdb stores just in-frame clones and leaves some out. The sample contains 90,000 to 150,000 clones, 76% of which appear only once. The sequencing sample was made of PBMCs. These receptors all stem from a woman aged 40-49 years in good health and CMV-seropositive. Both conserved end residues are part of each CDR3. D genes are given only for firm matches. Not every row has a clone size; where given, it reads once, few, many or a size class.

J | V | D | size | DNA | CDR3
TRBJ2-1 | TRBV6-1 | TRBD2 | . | TGTGCCAGCAGTGAGGAACTAGCGGGGGCTCCTCTCTACAATGAGCAGTTCTTC | CASSEELAGAPLYNEQFF
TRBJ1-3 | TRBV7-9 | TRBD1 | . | TGTGCCAGCAGCGTGACAGGGGGTGGAAACACCATATATTTT | CASSVTGGGNTIYF
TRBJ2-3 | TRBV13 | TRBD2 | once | TGTGCCAGCAGCTTAGGCCGATGGGGGACTAGCGGGGACGGGCAGTATTTT | CASSLGRWGTSGDGQYF
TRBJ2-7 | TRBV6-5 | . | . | TGTGCCAGCAGACGACAGGACTACGAGCAGTACTTC | CASRRQDYEQYF
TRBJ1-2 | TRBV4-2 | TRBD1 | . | TGTGCCAGCAGCCAACTCGCCGACCCGACAGGGGAATATGGCTACACCTTC | CASSQLADPTGEYGYTF
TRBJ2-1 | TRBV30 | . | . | TGTGCCTGGTGGCAACGGAGGATGGGTGAGCAGTTCTTC | CAWWQRRMGEQFF
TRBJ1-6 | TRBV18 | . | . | TGTGCCAGCTCACCAGTCTCTGGCAATTCACCCCTCCACTTT | CASSPVSGNSPLHF
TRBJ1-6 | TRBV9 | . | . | TGTGCCAGCAGCGTAGGTTCGAGGACAGAAAATTCACCCCTCCACTTT | CASSVGSRTENSPLHF
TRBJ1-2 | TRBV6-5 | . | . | TGTGCCAGCGGTCGAGGGGGTTTAGGGGGCTACACCTTC | CASGRGGLGGYTF
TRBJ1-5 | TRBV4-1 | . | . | TGCGCCAGCAGCCAAGAGAGCTATAGCAATCAGCCCCAGCATTTT | CASSQESYSNQPQHF
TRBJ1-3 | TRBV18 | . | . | TGTGCCAGCTCAAGCGACAGGGGAAACACCATATATTTT | CASSSDRGNTIYF
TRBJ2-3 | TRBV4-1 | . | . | TGCGCCAGCAGCCAAGAAGGGGCCCCCACAGATACGCAGTATTTT | CASSQEGAPTDTQYF
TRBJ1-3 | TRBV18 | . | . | TGTGCCAGCTCACCATTTTCCGGGACTGGAAACACCATATATTTT | CASSPFSGTGNTIYF
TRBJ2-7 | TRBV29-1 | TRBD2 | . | TGCAGCGTTGAAGATCGGGCTAGCGGGGGCACCGCGGGGCAGTACTTC | CSVEDRASGGTAGQYF
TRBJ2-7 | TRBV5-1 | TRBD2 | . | TGCGCCAGCAGCTGGGACGGGAGGGCGCAGACCTACGAGCAGTACTTC | CASSWDGRAQTYEQYF
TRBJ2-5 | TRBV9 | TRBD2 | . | TGTGCCAGCAGCCTAGCGGTCCAAGAGACCCAGTACTTC | CASSLAVQETQYF
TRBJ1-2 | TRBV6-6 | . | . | TGTGCCAGCAGTTACTCCCCCACCCTCAGGGCCGATGGCTACACCTTC | CASSYSPTLRADGYTF
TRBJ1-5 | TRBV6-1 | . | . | TGTGCCAGCAGTGGAACCGGGGGGTATAATCAGCCCCAGCATTTT | CASSGTGGYNQPQHF
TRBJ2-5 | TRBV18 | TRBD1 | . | TGTGCCAGCTCAACCCGGACAGGGTCGAAAGAGACCCAGTACTTC | CASSTRTGSKETQYF
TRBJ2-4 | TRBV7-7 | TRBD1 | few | TGTGCTAGCACCTTACAGGGGAATTTAGCCAAAAACATTCAGTACTTC | CASTLQGNLAKNIQYF
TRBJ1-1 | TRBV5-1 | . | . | TGCGCCAGCAGCAAAACAGGGAGTAGGACTGAAGCTTTCTTT | CASSKTGSRTEAFF
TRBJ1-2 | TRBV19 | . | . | TGTGCCAGTCGGGACACTAAATCCGCTAACTATGGCTACACCTTC | CASRDTKSANYGYTF
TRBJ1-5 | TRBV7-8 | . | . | TGTGCCAGCAGCTCCCAGGGGCCCCAGCATTTT | CASSSQGPQHF
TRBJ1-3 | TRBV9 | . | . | TGTGCCAGCAGCCCACAGGTTTTATCTGGAAACACCATATATTTT | CASSPQVLSGNTIYF
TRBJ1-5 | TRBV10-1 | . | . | TGCGCCAGCAACGCCCTACCGCGGGGAAAGTTAGTCTATAGCAATCAGCCCCAGCATTTT | CASNALPRGKLVYSNQPQHF
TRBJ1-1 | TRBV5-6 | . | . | TGTGCCAGCAGCCCGACGAGGGCGCCGGCCCCAAGGTTTGAAGCTTTCTTT | CASSPTRAPAPRFEAFF
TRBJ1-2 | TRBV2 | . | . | TGTGCCAGCAGCTTACAGAATAACTATGGCTACACCTTC | CASSLQNNYGYTF
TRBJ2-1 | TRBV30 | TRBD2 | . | TGTGCCTGGAGTAGATTGGTTTATGCTAGCGGAACCAATGAGCAGTTCTTC | CAWSRLVYASGTNEQFF
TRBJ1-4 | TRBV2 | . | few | TGTGCCAGCAGGGGGGGGCCAATTGAAAAACTGTTTTTT | CASRGGPIEKLFF
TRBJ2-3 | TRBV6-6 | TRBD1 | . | TGTGCCAGCAGTTACTCCAGGGGGCGGGGAGATACGCAGTATTTT | CASSYSRGRGDTQYF
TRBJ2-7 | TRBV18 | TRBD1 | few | TGTGCCAGCTCACCAGCAGGGGGCAAAACCTACGAGCAGTACTTC | CASSPAGGKTYEQYF
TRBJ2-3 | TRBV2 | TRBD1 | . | TGTGCCAGCGGCTGGGACAGACCAGATACGCAGTATTTT | CASGWDRPDTQYF
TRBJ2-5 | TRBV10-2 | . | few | TGCGCCAGCAGTGAGTTAGTGGGGGGGCCGGGGCGACGGGAGACCCAGTACTTC | CASSELVGGPGRRETQYF
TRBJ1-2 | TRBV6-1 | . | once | TGTGCCAGCAGTGAAGGCGGGGGCTATGGCTACACCTTC | CASSEGGGYGYTF
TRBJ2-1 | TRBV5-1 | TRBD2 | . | TGCGCCAGCAGCTTGGTCGGGACTAGGAATGAGCAGTTCTTC | CASSLVGTRNEQFF
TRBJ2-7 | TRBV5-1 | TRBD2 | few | TGCGCCAGCAGCTTGCAACCAGCGGGGGACTCCTACGAGCAGTACTTC | CASSLQPAGDSYEQYF
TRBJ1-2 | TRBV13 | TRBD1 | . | TGTGCCAGCAGCTTAATCCAGGGGGGCTATGGCTACACCTTC | CASSLIQGGYGYTF
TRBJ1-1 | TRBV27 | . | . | TGTGCCAGCAGTTTTTCGGTCTCGACATCTGACACTGAAGCTTTCTTT | CASSFSVSTSDTEAFF
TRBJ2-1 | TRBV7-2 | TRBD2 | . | TGTGCCAGCAGCTTAGAGCGGGGGGGCGGGAATGAGCAGTTCTTC | CASSLERGGGNEQFF
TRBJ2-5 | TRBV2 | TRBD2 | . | TGTGCCAGCAAGAGAGCGGGGGCCCGTGATGAGACCCAGTACTTC | CASKRAGARDETQYF
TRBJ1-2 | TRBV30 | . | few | TGTGCCTGGAGTGCCAACAGCTATGGCTACACCTTC | CAWSANSYGYTF
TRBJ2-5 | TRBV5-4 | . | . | TGTGCCAGCAGCTTGCCTCCAGAGACCCAGTACTTC | CASSLPPETQYF
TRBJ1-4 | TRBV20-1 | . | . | TGCAGTGCTTTGAGGGTTGTACTGTTTTTT | CSALRVVLFF
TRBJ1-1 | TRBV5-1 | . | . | TGCGCCAGCAGCTCCCAGATGCAGAACACTGAAGCTTTCTTT | CASSSQMQNTEAFF
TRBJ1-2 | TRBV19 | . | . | TGTGCCAGTAGTGGCCCCAGGGAAGGGGAATATGGCTACACCTTC | CASSGPREGEYGYTF
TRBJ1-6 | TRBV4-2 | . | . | TGTGCCAGTAGGGGCCTAAATTCACCCCTCCACTTT | CASRGLNSPLHF
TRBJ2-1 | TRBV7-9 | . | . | TGTGCCAGCAGCTTAGTACAGTGGAATCAGCAGTTCTTC | CASSLVQWNQQFF
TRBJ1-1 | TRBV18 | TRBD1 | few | TGTGCCAGCTCACCCGACAGGGGTATAACTGAAGCTTTCTTT | CASSPDRGITEAFF
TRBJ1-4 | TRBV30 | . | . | TGTGCCTGGAGTGTACGGGAGACAAAACTGTTTTTT | CAWSVRETKLFF
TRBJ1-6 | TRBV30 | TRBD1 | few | TGTGCCTGGATGAGGGGGCTCGGTTCACCCCTCCACTTT | CAWMRGLGSPLHF
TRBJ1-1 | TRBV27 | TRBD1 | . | TGTGCCAGCAAACCGGGACAGGGGGCCGGGACTGAAGCTTTCTTT | CASKPGQGAGTEAFF
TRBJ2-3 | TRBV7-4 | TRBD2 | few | TGTGCCAGCAGCTTAGAAGCTGGACTAGCGGGGGGGGATACGCAGTATTTT | CASSLEAGLAGGDTQYF
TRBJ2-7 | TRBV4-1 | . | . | TGCGCCAGCAGCCAAGCGGGACACCCCTACGAGCAGTACTTC | CASSQAGHPYEQYF